Detailed here is one T cell receptor (beta chain). In the study's own analysis: The study built a papillary thyroid cancer distant-metastasis classifier from CDR3 differences across clinicopathological groups. TCRdb reanalyzed the PCR reads via MiXCR. The V and J calls come from TCRdb's annotation, not from the publication. The sample carries about 16,000 clones, roughly 32% recorded once. This entry comes from a study of metastatic and nonmetastatic thyroid tumors. Study-level background: Blood and tumor or nodule tissue repertoires from malignant and benign thyroid patients were compared.

No patient received treatment before thyroid surgery. This CDR3 has 15 residues. Trimming removed 3 bases from V and 7 bases from J, with 14 bases in between. The V gene's germline CDR1 is SGHRS and CDR2 YFSETQ. The chain recombines TRBV5-1 with TRBJ1-6, with D unresolved. The receptor's source is a female donor with papillary thyroid cancer or a benign thyroid nodule (not recorded which). Some clones in this sample may be carry-over from other donors' samples. Source material: tumor tissue. DNA of the CDR3: TGCGCCAGCAGCTCACGAGGTTTTGGCAATTCACCCCTCCACTTT. It codes for CASSSRGFGNSPLHF.